Listed below are T cell receptor beta chains from one sample, sequenced in a study of radiation and T cells in renal cell carcinoma. Only in-frame clones appear in the TCRdb table, and some are missing; sequencing was by immunoSEQ multiplex PCR. Of 100,000 to 150,000 clones in the sample, more than 75% were seen once. The sample was blood, taken from a patient whose treatment included radiotherapy and nephrectomy. These receptors originate from a woman in her sixties or seventies with renal cell carcinoma. Both conserved end residues are part of each CDR3. The D gene is left open where the match is weak. The size field is filled for only some rows; it gives once, few, many or a size class.

>TRBV4-3|NA|TRBJ1-1|NA
CASSHGTAEFPFF
TGCGCCAGCAGCCATGGGACTGCGGAGTTCCCTTTCTTT
>TRBV9|NA|TRBJ2-1|NA
CASSVDWEQFF
TGTGCCAGCAGCGTTGACTGGGAGCAGTTCTTC
>TRBV6-1|NA|TRBJ2-3|NA
CASSEAGAVDTQYF
TGTGCCAGCAGTGAAGCAGGAGCGGTAGATACGCAGTATTTT
>TRBV9|NA|TRBJ1-1|TRBD1
CASSSKDRGYTEAFF
TGTGCCAGCAGCTCCAAGGACAGGGGGTACACTGAAGCTTTCTTT
>TRBV5-1|once|TRBJ1-3|NA
CASRTGSGNTIYF
TGCGCCAGCAGGACAGGCTCTGGAAACACCATATATTTT
>TRBV27|few|TRBJ1-1|NA
CASSLRWGWTEAFF
TGTGCCAGCAGTTTACGTTGGGGCTGGACTGAAGCTTTCTTT
>TRBV28|NA|TRBJ2-3|NA
CASSFRQYTDTQYF
TGTGCCAGCAGTTTCCGGCAGTACACAGATACGCAGTATTTT
>TRBV19|NA|TRBJ1-3|NA
CASSSPSGNTIYF
TGTGCCAGTAGTAGCCCCTCTGGAAACACCATATATTTT
>TRBV30|NA|TRBJ2-7|NA
CAWIVGQPTHEQYF
TGTGCCTGGATCGTTGGACAACCGACCCACGAGCAGTACTTC
>TRBV18|NA|TRBJ1-2|TRBD1
CASSPSGQANYGYTF
TGTGCCAGCTCACCCTCCGGACAGGCCAACTATGGCTACACCTTC
>TRBV15|few|TRBJ1-2|TRBD1
CATSRDRDRDNYGYTF
TGTGCCACCAGCAGAGACCGGGACAGGGACAACTATGGCTACACCTTC
>TRBV19|NA|TRBJ1-2|NA
CASSIFRANYGYTF
TGTGCCAGTAGTATTTTCAGGGCGAACTATGGCTACACCTTC
>TRBV9|NA|TRBJ2-1|NA
CASSTYPGALNNEQFF
TGTGCCAGCAGCACTTACCCCGGGGCTCTAAACAATGAGCAGTTCTTC
>TRBV5-1|few|TRBJ2-5|NA
CASSSNTGLQETQYF
TGCGCCAGCAGCTCAAACACAGGGCTCCAAGAGACCCAGTACTTC
>TRBV4-3|few|TRBJ2-5|TRBD2
CASSRGLDLETQYF
TGCGCCAGCAGCCGGGGACTAGACCTAGAGACCCAGTACTTC
>TRBV6-5|few|TRBJ1-1|NA
CASSSGGNTEAFF
TGTGCCAGCAGTTCCGGCGGGAACACTGAAGCTTTCTTT
>TRBV2|NA|TRBJ1-5|TRBD1
CASSEAWDRGNQPQHF
TGTGCCAGCAGTGAAGCTTGGGACAGGGGCAATCAGCCCCAGCATTTT
>TRBV5-1|NA|TRBJ2-7|TRBD1
CASSYRGFSYEQYF
TGCGCCAGCAGCTACAGGGGATTCTCCTACGAGCAGTACTTC
>TRBV11-3|NA|TRBJ1-2|NA
CASSPGLGDGYTF
TGTGCCAGCAGTCCAGGGTTAGGGGATGGCTACACCTTC
>TRBV6-1|NA|TRBJ2-5|TRBD2
CASSASGGPLETQYF
TGTGCCAGCAGTGCTAGCGGGGGGCCGCTAGAGACCCAGTACTTC
>TRBV9|NA|TRBJ2-5|NA
CASGPGASIEETQYF
TGTGCCAGCGGTCCTGGGGCTAGCATAGAAGAGACCCAGTACTTC
>TRBV28|NA|TRBJ2-7|TRBD2
CASSLVGRGGPREQYF
TGTGCCAGCAGTTTGGTTGGGCGGGGGGGCCCTCGCGAGCAGTACTTC
>TRBV5-1|NA|TRBJ1-2|NA
CASRMGYQRNGYTF
TGCGCCAGCAGGATGGGGTATCAAAGGAATGGCTACACCTTC
>TRBV7-2|NA|TRBJ1-4|NA
CASSLAPGPGGEKLFF
TGTGCCAGCAGCTTAGCGCCGGGACCGGGAGGGGAAAAACTGTTTTTT
>TRBV5-4|NA|TRBJ1-3|NA
CASSLGPSGNTIYF
TGTGCCAGCAGCTTGGGCCCCTCTGGAAACACCATATATTTT
>TRBV4-3|NA|TRBJ2-7|TRBD1
CASSQEAGGWYEQYF
TGCGCCAGCAGCCAAGAGGCAGGGGGCTGGTACGAGCAGTACTTC
>TRBV4-3|NA|TRBJ2-3|NA
CASSQLNAYTDTQYF
TGCGCCAGCAGCCAGCTAAACGCTTACACAGATACGCAGTATTTT
>TRBV6-1|NA|TRBJ2-3|NA
CASSEAGGADTQYF
TGTGCCAGCAGTGAAGCGGGGGGCGCAGATACGCAGTATTTT
>TRBV6-1|NA|TRBJ1-3|NA
CASSDGFGNTIYF
TGTGCCAGCAGTGACGGGTTTGGGAACACCATATATTTT
>TRBV6-5|once|TRBJ2-6|NA
CASSMGFGANVLTF
TGTGCCAGCAGTATGGGGTTTGGGGCCAACGTCCTGACTTTC
>TRBV4-3|NA|TRBJ2-1|NA
CASSQDNLSGYNEQFF
TGCGCCAGCAGCCAAGATAATTTATCCGGCTACAATGAGCAGTTCTTC
>TRBV5-4|NA|TRBJ1-4|NA
CASRSQGSTNEKLFF
TGTGCCAGCAGGTCACAGGGCTCCACTAATGAAAAACTGTTTTTT
>TRBV27|few|TRBJ2-7|NA
CASSFKNMGEEQYF
TGTGCCAGCAGTTTTAAAAATATGGGGGAAGAGCAGTACTTC
>TRBV7-2|NA|TRBJ2-7|NA
CASSSRPIYEQYF
TGTGCCAGCAGCTCCCGCCCGATCTACGAGCAGTACTTC
>TRBV30|NA|TRBJ1-3|NA
CAWSVGGTGNTIYF
TGTGCCTGGAGTGTTGGGGGAACTGGAAACACCATATATTTT
>TRBV4-3|NA|TRBJ1-5|NA
CASSQGRGRSNQPQHF
TGCGCCAGCAGCCAAGGTCGGGGGCGGAGCAATCAGCCCCAGCATTTT
>TRBV30|NA|TRBJ1-6|TRBD1
CAWRAGQANSPLHF
TGTGCCTGGAGGGCCGGACAGGCCAATTCACCCCTCCACTTT
>TRBV5-1|once|TRBJ2-7|NA
CASSVDTYEQYF
TGCGCCAGCAGCGTGGACACCTACGAGCAGTACTTC
>TRBV15|NA|TRBJ2-1|TRBD2
CATSRGSGGLNNEQFF
TGTGCCACCAGCAGAGGAAGCGGGGGGTTGAACAATGAGCAGTTCTTC
>TRBV6-6|NA|TRBJ1-3|NA
CASSYTGNIGNTIYF
TGTGCCAGCAGTTACACAGGGAATATTGGAAACACCATATATTTT
>TRBV19|NA|TRBJ2-7|NA
CASSISGLSYEQYF
TGTGCCAGTAGTATTTCCGGGTTAAGCTACGAGCAGTACTTC
>TRBV5-1|NA|TRBJ1-5|NA
CASSLGGDQPQHF
TGCGCCAGCAGCTTGGGTGGGGATCAGCCCCAGCATTTT
>TRBV27|NA|TRBJ2-1|TRBD1
CASSFRQGAYNEQFF
TGTGCCAGCAGTTTCCGCCAGGGGGCCTACAATGAGCAGTTCTTC
>TRBV15|NA|TRBJ1-6|NA
CATSRARGPGDSPLHF
TGTGCCACCAGCAGAGCACGGGGGCCCGGGGACTCACCCCTCCACTTT
>TRBV6-4|NA|TRBJ2-3|NA
CASSGVGGSTDTQYF
TGTGCCAGCAGTGGCGTGGGGGGAAGTACAGATACGCAGTATTTT
>TRBV6-5|NA|TRBJ1-2|NA
CASINRAYGYTF
TGTGCCAGCATTAACAGGGCCTATGGCTACACCTTC
>TRBV7-2|NA|TRBJ2-1|TRBD1
CASSPTGHNEQFF
TGTGCCAGCAGCCCGACAGGGCACAATGAGCAGTTCTTC
>TRBV6-5|NA|TRBJ2-2|NA
CASSYERGSGELFF
TGTGCCAGCAGTTATGAAAGGGGGTCCGGGGAGCTGTTTTTT
>TRBV27|NA|TRBJ1-4|NA
CASSLGGPPRDEKLFF
TGTGCCAGCAGTTTAGGAGGCCCTCCTCGGGATGAAAAACTGTTTTTT
>TRBV14|NA|TRBJ2-7|TRBD2
CASSQDSLGGEDIYEQYF
TGTGCCAGCAGCCAAGATTCCCTCGGGGGGGAGGATATCTACGAGCAGTACTTC
>TRBV11-3|NA|TRBJ2-7|TRBD2
CASSFMALAGVYEQYF
TGTGCCAGCAGCTTTATGGCACTAGCGGGGGTCTACGAGCAGTACTTC
>TRBV5-1|once|TRBJ1-4|NA
CASSLTGSNEKLFF
TGCGCCAGCAGCTTGACAGGGAGTAATGAAAAACTGTTTTTC
>TRBV21-1|NA|TRBJ2-3|NA
CASSKVDTDTQYF
TGTGCCAGCAGCAAAGTCGACACAGATACGCAGTATTTT